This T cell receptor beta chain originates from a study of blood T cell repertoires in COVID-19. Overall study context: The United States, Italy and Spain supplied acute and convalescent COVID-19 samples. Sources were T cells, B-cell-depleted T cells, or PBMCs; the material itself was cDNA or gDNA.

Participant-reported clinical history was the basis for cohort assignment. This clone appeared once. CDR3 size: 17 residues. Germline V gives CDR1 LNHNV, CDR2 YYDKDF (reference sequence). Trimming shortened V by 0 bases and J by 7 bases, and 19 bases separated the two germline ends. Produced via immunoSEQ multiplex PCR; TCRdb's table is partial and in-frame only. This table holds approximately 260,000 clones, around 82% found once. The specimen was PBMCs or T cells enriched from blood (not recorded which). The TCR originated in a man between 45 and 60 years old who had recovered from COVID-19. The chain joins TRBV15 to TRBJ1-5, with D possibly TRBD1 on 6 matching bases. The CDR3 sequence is CATSRDGSLQGTQPQHF. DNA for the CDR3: TGTGCCACCAGCAGAGATGGTTCGTTGCAGGGGACGCAGCCCCAGCATTTT.